This TCR beta chain appears in the sequencing data of a study of a mutant IDH1 vaccine in newly diagnosed glioma. Specified time point: baseline, week 1 (first vaccination visit). The sample's treatment: pre-vaccination baseline after standard-of-care therapy. The donor cohort comprised cases of new WHO grade 3 or 4 IDH1-mutant, ATRX-lost astrocytoma. Germline V gene data show CDR1 as GTSNPN and CDR2 as SVGIG (reference sequence). CDR3 length: 17 residues. Repertoires were generated with immunoSEQ multiplex PCR, while TCRdb's copy carries only in-frame clones and drops some. The top ten clones hold around 4.9% of a sample with about 33,000 clones, less than 90% of them seen once.

The chain is built from TRBV30 and TRBJ2-5; 9 bases match TRBD2. The J call may not be correct, given that the DNA end is closer to TRBJ2-7. This TCR derives from a middle-aged woman with glioma. This sample comprised PBMCs, obtained from a glioma patient treated with radiotherapy, temozolomide or both. CDR3 in amino acids: CAWSPPPRLAATYEQYF. In DNA, the CDR3 is TGTGCCTGGAGTCCCCCTCCCCGACTAGCGGCTACCTACGAGCAGTACTTC.